What follows describes a single T cell receptor (beta chain). The data stem from a study of radiotherapy plus CTLA-4 blockade in lung cancer. V was pared by 4 bases and J by 3 bases, with 13 bases between. Germline assignment: CDR1 MGHRA and CDR2 YSYEKL. This CDR3 comprises 14 residues. Participants had chemo-refractory metastatic non-small-cell lung cancer and were treated with focal radiation plus ipilimumab CTLA-4 blockade. The method was immunoSEQ multiplex PCR; TCRdb's version includes in-frame clones alone and lacks a portion of them. This repertoire shows tens of thousands of clones, 65% to 80% found once; its top ten account for 2.4%.

The specimen was peripheral blood, collected from a patient treated with radiotherapy plus ipilimumab. The V gene is TRBV4-1, the J gene TRBJ2-7, with TRBD1 as a possible D gene (6 bases). This receptor was identified in a human donor with non-small cell lung cancer whose response to radiotherapy plus ipilimumab could not be evaluated. Written as DNA, the CDR3 is TGCGCCAGCAGCCTTGGACAGCAAAACTACGAGCAGTACTTC. Its translation is CASSLGQQNYEQYF.